This T cell receptor (beta chain) originates from a study of technical replicates of blood from a handful of donors. The CDR3 sequence is 15 residues long. CDR1 is WSHSY and CDR2 is SAAADI in the germline V gene. The junction had 9 bases not matched to a gene; V was cut back by 6 bases and J by 1 base. The data were produced by immunoSEQ multiplex PCR, yet TCRdb's version contains in-frame clones alone and is incomplete. This table holds 70,000 to 95,000 clones, approximately 94% found once. Specimen: T cells isolated from PBMCs. The chain carries TRBV10-2 and TRBJ2-7, with 7 bases aligning to TRBD2. The sequence derives from a human donor in good health. CDR3 sequence: CASRASGVGSYEQYF. CDR3 in DNA: TGCGCCAGCAGGGCCAGCGGGGTAGGGTCCTACGAGCAGTACTTC.